This passage covers 27 T cell receptor beta chains from one sample sequenced in a study of blood T cells in healthy people across ages. The second PCR ran roughly 6 to 11 cycles with a sample-barcoded 5' primer and J-beta primers. TCRdb used MiXCR to reprocess the 5' RACE reads, holding one entry per CDR3 protein. The profile shows some 900,000 distinct CDR3 sequences, 48% of them singletons. The sample comprised blood. These receptor sequences come from a man aged 25 to 40 in good health.

The chain has TRBV7-2 and TRBJ2-7; 8 bases line up with TRBD2. This CDR3 spans 16 amino acids. The junction had 9 bases not matched to a gene; V was cut back by 5 bases and J by 0 bases. From germline, CDR1 is SGHTA and CDR2 FQGNSA. The DNA of the CDR3 is TGTGCCAGCAGCCGGGAAACCGGGACTAGCTCCTACGAGCAGTACTTC. Translation gives CASSRETGTSSYEQYF.

This clonotype has just a few counts. This chain uses TRBV12-3 or TRBV12-4 with TRBJ2-4; 7 positions match TRBD1. The CDR3 runs 14 residues. The junction had 8 bases not matched to a gene; V was cut back by 6 bases and J by 6 bases. This CDR3 is CASRTTGQLNIQYF. The CDR3 coding sequence is TGTGCCAGCAGAACCACGGGACAGTTAAACATTCAGTACTTC.

The chain joins TRBV20-1 to TRBJ2-3; D unclear. V was trimmed by 4 bases and J by 0 bases, leaving 14 bases between them. CDR1 is DFQATT, CDR2 SNEGSKA, per germline (reference sequence). This CDR3 contains 15 residues. The CDR3 DNA is TGCAGTGCTAAAAAACAGCTAACTAGCACAGATACGCAGTATTTT. Translation gives CSAKKQLTSTDTQYF.

This clonotype was counted a few times. The genes are TRBV6-1 and TRBJ2-5, with D maybe TRBD1 (5 bases). The CDR3 is made up of 14 amino acids. Germline-derived CDR1 and CDR2 are MNHNS and SASEGT. Trimming left V 2 bases short and J 2 bases short, with 9 bases between. CDR3 residues: CASSELTGQETQYF. For the CDR3, the DNA is TGTGCCAGCAGTGAATTAACAGGTCAAGAGACCCAGTACTTC.

This rearrangement joins TRBV7-9 to TRBJ2-5, with D possibly TRBD1 on 5 matching bases. The germline CDR1 and CDR2 sequences are SEHNR and FQNEAQ (reference sequence). The CDR3 loop spans 16 amino acids. Trimming took 3 bases from V and 2 from J, leaving 16 bases between them. The CDR3 spells CASSFPQTEYQETQYF. CDR3 DNA: TGTGCCAGCAGCTTTCCCCAGACAGAGTATCAAGAGACCCAGTACTTC.

This chain connects TRBV11-2 to TRBJ2-3; TRBD1 matches at 9 bases. The ends lost 5 bases at V and 6 bases at J; junction bases unmatched: 3. This CDR3 region has 13 residues. CDR1 and CDR2 from the germline V gene are SGHAT and FQNNGV. CDR3 sequence (DNA): TGTGCCAGCAGCACAGGACAGGGGGATACGCAGTATTTT. Residues: CASSTGQGDTQYF.

This clonotype has a count of ten or more. This chain connects TRBV4-2 to TRBJ2-5; 8 bases agree with TRBD2. The V gene's germline CDR1 is LGHNA and CDR2 YNFKEQ. The CDR3 extends over 15 amino acids. V trimming: 5 bases; J trimming: 3 bases; junction bases outside the gene matches: 8. The CDR3 nucleotides read TGTGCCAGCAGCGTGACTAGCGTTGGCGAAGAGACCCAGTACTTC. Translating gives CASSVTSVGEETQYF.

The CDR3 coding sequence is TGTGCCAGCAGCCTCCCGGCAGGGGAAGATCCTGAAAAACTGTTTTTT. Amino acids: CASSLPAGEDPEKLFF. The chain has TRBV4-2 and TRBJ1-4; D might be TRBD1 (6 bases). The ends were cut back, 4 bases at V and 7 bases at J, with 19 bases in the middle. The germline V gene encodes CDR1 LGHNA and CDR2 YNFKEQ. This CDR3 region has 16 residues.

This clonotype showed up just a few times. A much larger clone lies a single base off, so this may be a read error. The V call is TRBV7-8, the J call TRBJ2-4; the D is unclear. The V gene's germline CDR1 is SGHVS and CDR2 FQNEAQ. CDR3 length equals 13 residues. The CDR3 nucleotides are TGTGCCAGCAGCTTGCGGCTCAAAAACACTCAGTACTTC. Translation gives CASSLRLKNTQYF.

The chain links TRBV29-1 to TRBJ2-5; the D gene could be TRBD1 or TRBD2 (5 bases each). The CDR3 has 14 residues. V was shortened by 4 bases and J by 5 bases, with 17 bases between the two germline ends. CDR1 SQVTM and CDR2 ANQGSEA come from the germline V gene. The CDR3 nucleotides read TGCAGCGTTGCTCGGGATGTGGGGCTGGAGACCCAGTACTTC. Its translation: CSVARDVGLETQYF.

The chain has TRBV4-1 and TRBJ2-7; D is perhaps TRBD2 (6 bases). The CDR3 consists of 13 residues. CDR1 is MGHRA and CDR2 is YSYEKL in the germline V gene. V lost 8 bases, J lost 6 bases, and 17 bases lay in between. CDR3 coding DNA: TGCGCCAGCCGGGGGTCTACTTCGCTCGAGCAGTACTTC. The encoded protein is CASRGSTSLEQYF.

The chain is built from TRBV5-1 and TRBJ1-2, with 9 bases that match TRBD1. Germline loops: CDR1 SGHRS, CDR2 YFSETQ. J gave up 7 bases and V 4 bases, and 20 bases lay outside the gene matches. The CDR3 is 18 residues long. The DNA of the CDR3 is TGCGCCAGCAGCCTCTCCCTACAGGGGGCAGCGACAATGGGTGGCTACACCTTC. It encodes CASSLSLQGAATMGGYTF.

V is TRBV20-1 and J is TRBJ2-5, with D possibly matching TRBD1 (5 bases). The germline CDR1 and CDR2 sequences are DFQATT and SNEGSKA (reference sequence). Trimming removed 1 base at V and 5 bases at J, with 14 bases between. This CDR3 is built from 14 residues. Here the CDR3 DNA reads TGCAGTGCTAGAGTAGGGGCGGTAATGGAGACCCAGTACTTC. Encoded protein: CSARVGAVMETQYF.

The chain carries TRBV7-2 and TRBJ1-6; D not resolved. This CDR3 is 16 amino acids long. Germline CDR1 is SGHTA and CDR2 is FQGNSA. V lost 8 bases and J 2 bases, leaving 16 bases between the germline ends. The CDR3 DNA follows: TGTGCCAGCGGCTGGGTGGGAGGCACCTATAATTCACCCCTCCACTTT. This gives the protein CASGWVGGTYNSPLHF.

This clonotype was seen more than once but under ten times. This rearrangement joins TRBV7-9 to TRBJ2-4; the D call may be TRBD1 or TRBD2 (5 bases each). With 2 bases removed from V and 1 base from J, the gap between germline ends came to 12 bases. The germline V gene encodes CDR1 SEHNR and CDR2 FQNEAQ (reference sequence). CDR3 size: 16 residues. The CDR3 region is CASSLFSGAAKNIQYF. The CDR3, as DNA: TGTGCCAGCAGCTTATTTTCCGGGGCGGCCAAAAACATTCAGTACTTC.

The chain combines TRBV27 with TRBJ1-5; 10 nucleotides align to TRBD1. Germline CDR1 and CDR2: MNHEY and SMNVEV (reference sequence). Trimming cost V 5 bases and J 4 bases; bases outside gene matches: 2. This CDR3 is 14 amino acids long. The CDR3 reads CASSGGQGNQPQHF. CDR3 nucleotides: TGTGCCAGCAGTGGGGGACAGGGGAATCAGCCCCAGCATTTT.

The V call is TRBV4-2, the J call TRBJ1-5; no clear D. V shed 0 bases and J shed 1 base, with 13 bases lying between them. The CDR3 sequence is 17 residues long. The germline V gene has CDR1 LGHNA and CDR2 YNFKEQ. Here the CDR3 DNA reads TGTGCCAGCAGCCAAGATTCAGGACGGGGAAGCAATCAGCCCCAGCATTTT. Its translation is CASSQDSGRGSNQPQHF.

This chain connects TRBV29-1 to TRBJ2-7, with 9 positions matching TRBD2. The CDR3 covers 14 residues. Germline trimming cut 2 bases from V and 7 bases from J; bases unmatched to any gene: 9. Germline V CDR1 and CDR2: SQVTM, ANQGSEA. The CDR3 nucleotides are TGCAGCGTTGAAATTGGGGCTAGCGGGGATGAGCAGTACTTC. This translates into CSVEIGASGDEQYF.

The rearrangement joins TRBV6-5 to TRBJ1-2; maybe TRBD1 (5 bases). This CDR3 contains 14 residues. Germline CDR1 MNHEY, CDR2 SVGAGI. The V and J ends lost 6 bases and 7 bases respectively, with 18 bases between them. This chain's CDR3 is CASRPFYGQGGYTF. The CDR3 bases are TGTGCCAGCAGACCATTTTATGGGCAGGGTGGCTACACCTTC.

Only a few counts were recorded for this clonotype. The genes are TRBV7-2 and TRBJ2-3; weak D call: TRBD2 (6 bases). This CDR3 has 19 residues. Germline V gives CDR1 SGHTA, CDR2 FQGNSA. V lost 1 base to trimming and J lost 0 bases, with 20 bases between them. The CDR3 protein is CASSLGLASRPPSTDTQYF. CDR3 nucleotides: TGTGCCAGCAGCTTAGGTCTAGCGTCCAGACCTCCTAGCACAGATACGCAGTATTTT. The full variable domain, its missing parts supplied by reference TRBV7-2 and TRBJ2-3, is GAGVSQSPSNKVTEKGKDVELRCDPISGHTALYWYRQSLGQGLEFLIYFQGNSAPDKSGLPSDRFSAERTGGSVSTLTIQRTQQEDSAVYLCASSLGLASRPPSTDTQYFGPGTRLTVL.

This clonotype showed up just a few times. V gene TRBV7-2 combines with J gene TRBJ1-2, with TRBD1 matching over 10 bases. The CDR3 loop spans 17 amino acids. Germline CDR1 reads SGHTA; CDR2 reads FQGNSA. The V and J ends lost 2 bases and 4 bases, in that order; junction bases with no gene match: 10. CDR3 loop: CASSLLSSGQGPYGYTF. The DNA for the CDR3 is TGTGCCAGCAGCTTACTATCTTCGGGACAGGGGCCCTATGGCTACACCTTC.

This clonotype was counted only a few times. This chain connects TRBV7-2 to TRBJ2-5; D gene ambiguous. Germline V gene sequence: CDR1 SGHTA, CDR2 FQGNSA. Deletions cut 5 bases from V and 5 bases from J, with 18 bases between. The CDR3 contains 15 residues. The CDR3 protein is CASSPHPTSRETQYF. Here the CDR3 DNA reads TGTGCCAGCAGCCCACATCCGACGTCTAGGGAGACCCAGTACTTC.

The J gene is TRBJ2-7, the V gene TRBV6-2 or TRBV6-3, with 7 bases fitting TRBD1. After removal of 7 bases from V and 5 bases from J, the junction contained 2 bases not matched to a gene. Germline assignment: CDR1 MNHEY and CDR2 SVGEGT. The CDR3 length is 11 residues. DNA for the CDR3: TGTGCCAGCACTGACAGGGACGAGCAGTACTTC. Protein: CASTDRDEQYF.

The table lists this clonotype with a few counts. The chain links TRBV28 to TRBJ2-1; 8 nucleotides agree with TRBD1. Germline values: CDR1 MDHEN, CDR2 SYDVKM. V trimming: 3 bases; J trimming: 4 bases; junction bases outside the gene matches: 11. This CDR3 is 17 amino acids long. In nucleotides, the CDR3 is TGTGCCAGCAGTTTCCCCTCGACAGGGGTTTCGTACAATGAGCAGTTCTTC. Amino acid sequence: CASSFPSTGVSYNEQFF.

The rearrangement links TRBV5-1 to TRBJ2-1; D assignment may be TRBD1 or TRBD2 (7 bases each). Germline V gene lookup returns CDR1 SGHRS and CDR2 YFSETQ. Trimming removed 4 bases from V and 9 bases from J, with 20 bases in between. CDR3 size: 15 residues. The CDR3 nucleotides are TGCGCCAGCAGCCCCACGACAGGGAGGGGGGGTGAGCAGTTCTTC. Amino acids: CASSPTTGRGGEQFF.

The V gene is TRBV27, the J gene TRBJ1-1; 7 bases line up with TRBD1. CDR3 length equals 15 residues. CDR1 is MNHEY, CDR2 SMNVEV, per germline (reference sequence). V was clipped by 5 bases and J by 8 bases; unmatched bases: 14. CDR3 bases: TGTGCCAGCAGTAGTAGGAACAGGGGTATTGGGGAAGCTTTCTTT. It is translated as CASSSRNRGIGEAFF.

The rearrangement joins TRBV5-1 to TRBJ2-7; TRBD2 is a possible D gene (5 bases). V shed 0 bases and J shed 2 bases, with 12 bases lying between them. Germline assignment: CDR1 SGHRS and CDR2 YFSETQ. The CDR3 consists of 15 residues. CDR3 loop: CASSLGRSGPYEQYF. As DNA, the CDR3 is TGCGCCAGCAGCTTGGGAAGGAGCGGCCCCTACGAGCAGTACTTC.